This T cell receptor (beta chain) was sequenced during a study of cytomegalovirus exposure and HLA in healthy donors. 13 Jbeta primers and 60 Vbeta primers were used for the PCR. Sequenced by immunoSEQ multiplex PCR; TCRdb stores in-frame clones only, minus some. The sample lists about 89,000 clones, about four fifths occurring once. CDR1 MDHEN and CDR2 SYDVKM come from the germline V gene. The CDR3 is made up of 17 amino acids. With 3 bases clipped from V and 2 bases from J, the junction kept 11 bases outside the gene matches. Each of the donors was a healthy bone marrow donor. Sequencing input: PBMCs. The chain employs TRBV28 and TRBJ1-1; 8 nucleotides agree with TRBD1. The TCR originated in a female donor in good health and CMV-seropositive. CDR3 coding DNA: TGTGCCAGCAGTTTCATTGAGACAGGGGTCAAAAACACTGAAGCTTTCTTT. It translates to CASSFIETGVKNTEAFF.